Shown below are 21 T cell receptor beta chains from a single sample sequenced in a study of blood T cell repertoires in COVID-19. Sequencing was performed with immunoSEQ multiplex PCR; in TCRdb, only in-frame clones are kept and a portion is missing. The sample carries fewer than 40,000 clones, around 90% recorded once. Sequencing was performed on peripheral blood. Receptor source: a human donor in a cohort sampled during active COVID-19.

The chain carries TRBV11-2 and TRBJ2-5, with 8 bases lining up with TRBD1. Looked up from germline, CDR1 is SGHAT and CDR2 is FQNNGV. The CDR3 sequence is 16 residues long. V gave up 1 base and J gave up 4 bases; unmatched junction bases: 8. CDR3 amino acids: CASSLVQGVGGETQYF. CDR3 in DNA: TGTGCCAGCAGCTTAGTACAGGGGGTCGGAGGAGAGACCCAGTACTTC.

This chain connects TRBV9 to TRBJ2-1; 8 positions match TRBD2. The ends lost 0 bases at V and 2 bases at J; junction bases unmatched: 16. Looked up from germline, CDR1 is SGDLS and CDR2 is YYNGEE. The length of the CDR3 is 20 residues. CDR3 nucleotide sequence: TGTGCCAGCAGCGTAGGGTTGTATTGGGCGGGAGGAGGTACCTACAATGAGCAGTTCTTC. Amino acids: CASSVGLYWAGGGTYNEQFF.

The gene calls are TRBV6-1 and TRBJ2-7; TRBD2 matches at 10 bases. Germline CDR1 MNHNS, CDR2 SASEGT. CDR3 length: 15 residues. Losses at the gene ends were 3 bases for V and 0 bases for J; bases not matched to a gene: 2. The CDR3 reads CASSDPSGSSYEQYV. The CDR3 nucleotides read TGTGCCAGCAGTGATCCTAGCGGGAGCTCCTACGAGCAGTACGTC.

The V gene is TRBV5-1, the J gene TRBJ1-2; D is possibly TRBD1 (5 bases). The CDR3 length is 14 residues. Germline CDR1 reads SGHRS; CDR2 reads YFSETQ. Deletions cut 3 bases from V and 5 bases from J, with 14 bases between. The CDR3 DNA sequence: TGCGCCAGCAGCTCCGGGGGGGTGGAATATGGCTACACCTTC. Amino acid sequence: CASSSGGVEYGYTF.

This clone is medium-sized (0.01 to 0.1%) in the sample. The chain couples TRBV29-1 to TRBJ2-7; D is possibly TRBD1 (6 bases). V lost 6 bases and J lost 2, with 8 bases in between. Germline CDR1 SQVTM, CDR2 ANQGSEA. The CDR3 loop spans 11 amino acids. In DNA, the CDR3 is TGCAGCGTCCGGGACACCTACGAGCAGTACGTC. Translating it yields CSVRDTYEQYV.

This clone was recorded only once. The J gene is TRBJ1-1, the V gene TRBV28; D possibly corresponds to TRBD1 (5 bases). Trimming removed 8 bases from V and 1 base from J, with 11 bases in between. The CDR3 runs to 13 residues. In germline, CDR1 is MDHEN, CDR2 SYDVKM. The CDR3, as DNA: TGTGCCAGCGACAGCTTCCCGAACACTGAAGCTTTCTTT. This gives the protein CASDSFPNTEAFF.

The CDR3 region has the DNA TGTGCCAGCCGTCGAGCGACTAGCGGGCCCTACTCCTACAATGAGCAGTTCTTC. It translates to CASRRATSGPYSYNEQFF. This sequence joins TRBV6-6 and TRBJ2-1; 10 positions agree with TRBD2. Germline V gene data show CDR1 as MNHNY and CDR2 as SVGAGI (reference sequence). The CDR3 consists of 18 residues. V shed 8 bases and J 0 bases; nucleotides not matched to a gene: 13.

This chain joins TRBV9 and TRBJ2-3; 7 nucleotides agree with TRBD2. Germline assignment: CDR1 SGDLS and CDR2 YYNGEE. The CDR3 spans 17 residues. V lost 0 bases to trimming and J lost 7 bases; unmatched junction nucleotides: 14. CDR3: CASSVEGGRPYTNTQYF. In nucleotides, the CDR3 is TGTGCCAGCAGCGTAGAAGGCGGGAGACCCTATACGAATACGCAGTATTTT.

The table lists this clone with a count of one. Here the CDR3 DNA reads TGTGCCAGTCTACAGGGGGCTGGCAATCAGCCCCAGCATTTT. Protein: CASLQGAGNQPQHF. The J gene is TRBJ1-5, the V gene TRBV19; 9 bases map to TRBD1. With 8 bases clipped from V and 2 bases from J, the junction kept 4 bases outside the gene matches. The CDR3 has 14 amino acids. Per the germline V gene, CDR1 is LNHDA and CDR2 is SQIVND (reference sequence).

The J gene is TRBJ2-1, the V gene TRBV28; 13 bases align to TRBD2. CDR3 length equals 18 residues. The junction had 8 bases not matched to a gene; V was cut back by 4 bases and J by 2 bases. Germline CDR1 MDHEN, CDR2 SYDVKM. As DNA, the CDR3 is TGTGCCAGCAGTTGGGGGACTAGCGGGATAAGACCCTACAATGAGCAGTTCTTC. This translates into CASSWGTSGIRPYNEQFF.

This chain uses TRBV15 with TRBJ2-6; 11 nucleotides match TRBD2. This CDR3 is built from 15 residues. The germline V gene encodes CDR1 LNHNV and CDR2 YYDKDF (reference sequence). V was clipped by 8 bases and J by 0 bases; unmatched bases: 0. CDR3 region: CATGTSGSGANVLTF. CDR3 coding DNA: TGTGCCACCGGGACTAGCGGCTCTGGGGCCAACGTCCTGACTTTC.

The genes are TRBV6-2 or TRBV6-3 and TRBJ1-4; D call uncertain. The CDR3 is 12 residues long. Germline V gene lookup returns CDR1 MNHEY and CDR2 SVGEGT. V was trimmed by 4 bases and J by 10 bases, leaving 10 bases between them. In nucleotides, the CDR3 is TGTGCCAGCAGTTCCTACCGTCGAAAACTGTTTTTT. Translated, it gives CASSSYRRKLFF.

The rearrangement links TRBV27 to TRBJ2-5; D unresolved. Looked up from germline, CDR1 is MNHEY and CDR2 is SMNVEV (reference sequence). V lost 4 bases, J lost 1 base, and 7 bases lay in between. The CDR3 is 13 residues long. CDR3 amino acids: CASSSSLQETQYF. The CDR3 DNA sequence: TGTGCCAGCAGTTCTTCTCTCCAAGAGACCCAGTACTTC.

The V call is TRBV11-1, the J call TRBJ2-7; TRBD1 agrees at 7 bases. The CDR3 covers 12 residues. J lost 5 bases, V lost 5 bases, and 3 bases had no gene match. CDR1 SGHAT and CDR2 FQDESV come from the germline V gene (reference sequence). This CDR3 is CASSGQVNEQYV. Here the CDR3 DNA reads TGTGCCAGCAGCGGACAGGTGAACGAGCAGTACGTC.

The chain recombines TRBV19 with TRBJ2-1, with D tentatively TRBD2 (6 bases). There are 15 residues in the CDR3. Trimming pared 3 bases from V and 9 bases from J, leaving 18 bases between. Germline CDR1 and CDR2: LNHDA and SQIVND (reference sequence). In DNA form, the CDR3 reads TGTGCCAGTAGTATGAACGCTGGGAGCGGGTTTGAGCAGTTCTTC. It codes for CASSMNAGSGFEQFF.

The V call is TRBV19, the J call TRBJ1-5; 9 nucleotides line up with TRBD1. Trimming cost V 1 base and J 0 bases; bases outside gene matches: 1. Per germline, CDR1 LNHDA and CDR2 SQIVND (reference sequence). The CDR3 covers 16 residues. Here the CDR3 DNA reads TGTGCCAGTAGTATAGGGACAGGGGATAGCAATCAGCCCCAGCATTTT. Translated: CASSIGTGDSNQPQHF.

As for this clone: At the DNA level, this CDR3 is encoded by other sequences in the same sample as well. V is TRBV5-1 and J is TRBJ1-2; 7 bases line up with TRBD1. V lost 0 bases, J lost 5 bases, and 4 bases stayed unmatched. Germline assignment: CDR1 SGHRS and CDR2 YFSETQ. The CDR3 sequence is 14 residues long. The CDR3 region has the DNA TGCGCCAGCAGCTTGGGACAGGGCGGATATGGCTACACCTTC. Encoded protein: CASSLGQGGYGYTF.

The rearrangement uses TRBV15 and TRBJ2-4; TRBD1 aligns across 9 bases. Germline V gives CDR1 LNHNV, CDR2 YYDKDF (reference sequence). CDR3 size: 16 residues. Unmatched junction bases numbered 4, after V lost 2 bases and J lost 2 bases. In DNA form, the CDR3 reads TGTGCCACCAGCAGAAAGACAGGGGGGCCCAAAAACATTCAGTACTTC. Translating gives CATSRKTGGPKNIQYF.

The chain carries TRBV6-4 and TRBJ2-7; 7 bases agree with TRBD2. CDR3 length: 15 residues. Germline-derived CDR1 and CDR2 are MRHNA and SNTAGT. After removal of 5 bases from V and 5 bases from J, the junction contained 12 bases not matched to a gene. CDR3 region: CASSRFRLAAHEQYV. CDR3 bases: TGTGCCAGCAGTAGATTTAGACTAGCCGCCCACGAGCAGTACGTC.

The CDR3 is CAIREGGEETQYF. For the CDR3, the DNA is TGTGCCATCCGGGAGGGCGGGGAAGAGACCCAGTACTTC. This chain links TRBV10-3 with TRBJ2-5; 8 nucleotides agree with TRBD2. Losses at the gene ends were 8 bases for V and 3 bases for J; bases not matched to a gene: 5. The CDR3 spans 13 residues. Germline loops: CDR1 ENHRY, CDR2 SYGVKD.

The V and J genes are TRBV10-3 and TRBJ2-1; tentatively, D is TRBD2 (6 bases). Germline V gene data show CDR1 as ENHRY and CDR2 as SYGVKD. The CDR3 runs to 15 residues. V was cut by 8 bases and J by 0 bases, with 14 bases left in between. The CDR3 DNA reads TGTGCCATCTTATCCGCGGGAAGCTCCTACAATGAGCAGTTCTTC. Amino acids: CAILSAGSSYNEQFF.